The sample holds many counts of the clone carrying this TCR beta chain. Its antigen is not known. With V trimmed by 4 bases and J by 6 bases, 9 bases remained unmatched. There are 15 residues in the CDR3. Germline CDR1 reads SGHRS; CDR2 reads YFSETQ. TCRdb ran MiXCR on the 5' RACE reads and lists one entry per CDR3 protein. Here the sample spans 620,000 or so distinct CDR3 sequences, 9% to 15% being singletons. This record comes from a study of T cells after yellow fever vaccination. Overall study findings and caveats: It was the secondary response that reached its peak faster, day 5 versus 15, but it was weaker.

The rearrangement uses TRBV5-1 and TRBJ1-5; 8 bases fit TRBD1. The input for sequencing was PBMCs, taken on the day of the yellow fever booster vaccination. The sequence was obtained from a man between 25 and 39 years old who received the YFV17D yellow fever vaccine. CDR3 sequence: CASSIQGGFGQPQHF. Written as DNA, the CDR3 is TGCGCCAGCAGCATACAGGGGGGGTTTGGTCAGCCCCAGCATTTT.